These 2 T cell receptor beta chains originate from one sample sequenced in a study of blood T cells in healthy people across ages. Alongside a J-beta primer mix, a sample-barcoded 5' primer served in a second PCR lasting roughly 7 to 11 cycles. TCRdb processed the 5' RACE reads anew with MiXCR; each CDR3 protein has one entry. The top ten clones hold 13% of a sample with approximately 810,000 distinct CDR3 sequences, roughly 34% of them seen once. Sequencing was performed on blood. Receptor source: a man between 18 and 29 years old in good health.

The CDR3: CASSSSPGTGSTGELFF. In DNA, the CDR3 is TGTGCCAGCAGCTCATCCCCCGGGACAGGGAGCACCGGGGAGCTGTTTTTT. The V gene is TRBV7-2, the J gene TRBJ2-2; 9 nucleotides align to TRBD1. With 4 bases clipped from V and 4 bases from J, the junction kept 10 bases outside the gene matches. Germline loops: CDR1 SGHTA, CDR2 FQGNSA. The CDR3 is made up of 17 amino acids. Together with reference TRBV7-2 and TRBJ2-2, the CDR3 gives the full variable domain: GAGVSQSPSNKVTEKGKDVELRCDPISGHTALYWYRQSLGQGLEFLIYFQGNSAPDKSGLPSDRFSAERTGGSVSTLTIQRTQQEDSAVYLCASSSSPGTGSTGELFFGEGSRLTVL.

This clonotype was recorded a few times. The CDR3 is CASSYGVSRQETQYF. The CDR3 DNA reads as TGTGCCAGCAGTTACGGTGTCAGCAGACAAGAGACCCAGTACTTC. The chain joins TRBV6-2 or TRBV6-3 to TRBJ2-5; D remains unclear. This CDR3 spans 15 amino acids. Per the germline V gene, CDR1 is MNHEY and CDR2 is SVGEGT. V lost 2 bases and J 2 bases, leaving 12 bases between the germline ends.